The subject of this entry is one T cell receptor beta chain. Data came from immunoSEQ multiplex PCR; TCRdb stores just in-frame clones and leaves some out. The profile shows 300,000 to 400,000 clones, 70% to 90% of them singletons. The data derive from a study of cytomegalovirus exposure and HLA in healthy donors. The CDR3 has 16 residues. Germline values: CDR1 MGHRA, CDR2 YSYEKL. V lost 0 bases, J lost 3 bases, and 15 bases lay in between. The receptor's source is a man aged 25 to 40 in good health and CMV-seronegative. The chain employs TRBV4-1 and TRBJ2-7; TRBD1 might be the D (6 bases). Material for sequencing was PBMCs. The CDR3 loop reads CASSQDPRDNHYEQYF. CDR3 DNA: TGCGCCAGCAGCCAAGACCCCCGGGACAACCACTACGAGCAGTACTTC.